These 20 T cell receptor beta chains were sequenced from one sample in a study of cytomegalovirus exposure and HLA in healthy donors. Clones were sequenced by immunoSEQ multiplex PCR, and TCRdb holds only the in-frame ones, with some missing. Among some 140,000 clones, roughly nine tenths were seen once, and the ten largest hold just under 3%. Material: PBMCs. All receptors derive from a man in his late teens or twenties in good health and CMV-seronegative.

V gene TRBV7-9 combines with J gene TRBJ2-3; TRBD2 is a possible D gene (7 bases). Looked up from germline, CDR1 is SEHNR and CDR2 is FQNEAQ (reference sequence). Between the trimmed V and J ends, which lost 2 bases and 5 bases, there was a span of 11 bases. The CDR3 totals 14 residues. The DNA for the CDR3 is TGTGCCAGCAGCTTACGGGGGGCTCAAGATACGCAGTATTTT. This codes for CASSLRGAQDTQYF.

The chain couples TRBV28 to TRBJ2-7; TRBD1 aligns across 7 bases. Germline V gene sequence: CDR1 MDHEN, CDR2 SYDVKM. The CDR3 covers 14 residues. V shed 5 bases and J 0 bases; nucleotides not matched to a gene: 4. The CDR3 DNA sequence: TGTGCCAGCAGTAGAACAGGGGTCTCCTACGAGCAGTACTTC. It yields the protein CASSRTGVSYEQYF. The whole variable domain, remainder taken from reference TRBV28 and TRBJ2-7, is DVKVTQSSRYLVKRTGEKVFLECVQDMDHENMFWYRQDPGLGLRLIYFSYDVKMKEKGDIPEGYSVSREKKERFSLILESASTNQTSMYLCASSRTGVSYEQYFGPGTRLTVT.

The V and J genes are TRBV7-9 and TRBJ1-1, with 10 bases lining up with TRBD1. CDR3 length: 15 residues. The V segment lost 3 bases and the J segment 7 bases; nucleotides outside the gene matches: 8. Germline V lookup: CDR1 SEHNR, CDR2 FQNEAQ (reference sequence). CDR3 bases: TGTGCCAGCAGCTTTAGACAGGGGGCTGCTGGTGAAGCTTTCTTT. This sequence encodes CASSFRQGAAGEAFF.

The genes are TRBV4-2 and TRBJ2-1, with 9 bases fitting TRBD2. J was trimmed by 4 bases and V by 3 bases; bases with no gene match: 7. Germline-derived CDR1 and CDR2 are LGHNA and YNFKEQ. CDR3 length: 16 amino acids. CDR3 amino acids: CASSHPAGGIYNEQFF. As DNA, the CDR3 is TGTGCCAGCAGCCACCCTGCGGGGGGGATATACAATGAGCAGTTCTTC.

This chain joins TRBV18 and TRBJ1-4, with 10 bases that match TRBD1. V lost 3 bases to trimming and J lost 6 bases; unmatched junction nucleotides: 10. The CDR3 loop spans 17 amino acids. The germline V gene has CDR1 KGHSH and CDR2 LQKENI. CDR3 residues: CASSPFEPGQGHEKLFF. The DNA of the CDR3 is TGTGCCAGCTCACCTTTCGAGCCGGGACAGGGGCATGAAAAACTGTTTTTT.

This clone was found a few times. This chain links TRBV27 with TRBJ2-2, with D hard to call. The V and J ends lost 5 bases and 2 bases respectively, with 6 bases between them. CDR1 and CDR2 (germline): MNHEY, SMNVEV (reference sequence). The CDR3 totals 13 residues. Here the CDR3 reads CASSLVNTGELFF. The CDR3 DNA is TGTGCCAGCAGTCTCGTAAACACCGGGGAGCTGTTTTTT.

The chain is built from TRBV4-3 and TRBJ2-2, with D possibly matching TRBD2 (6 bases). The V end lost 4 bases, the J end lost 7 bases, and 10 bases lay between the germline ends. Germline CDR1 and CDR2: LGHNA and YSLEER. CDR3 size: 13 residues. CDR3 sequence: CASSRGLVGELFF. The CDR3 nucleotides read TGCGCCAGCAGCCGGGGACTTGTCGGGGAGCTGTTTTTT.

The CDR3 sequence: CASSPGNIQYF. Written as DNA, the CDR3 is TGTGCCAGCAGTCCAGGAAACATTCAGTACTTC. The rearrangement uses TRBV27 and TRBJ2-4; D uncertain. Germline-derived CDR1 and CDR2 are MNHEY and SMNVEV (reference sequence). V lost 5 bases and J 6 bases, leaving 5 bases between the germline ends. This CDR3 has 11 residues.

This clone occurred a few times. The chain couples TRBV7-9 to TRBJ2-7; weak D call: TRBD2 (5 bases). The CDR3 runs to 12 residues. Germline assignment: CDR1 SEHNR and CDR2 FQNEAQ (reference sequence). The germline V and J ends were trimmed by 5 bases and 2 bases, with 7 bases remaining between them. CDR3 protein: CASSLGTYEQYF. In DNA form, the CDR3 reads TGTGCCAGCAGCCTCGGGACCTACGAGCAGTACTTC.

This chain links TRBV9 with TRBJ2-1; 16 bases map to TRBD2. The germline V gene encodes CDR1 SGDLS and CDR2 YYNGEE. This CDR3 comprises 16 residues. The junction had 6 bases not matched to a gene; V was cut back by 3 bases and J by 9 bases. The CDR3 sequence: CASSAGLAGGVAEQFF. The CDR3, as DNA: TGTGCCAGCAGCGCGGGACTAGCGGGGGGGGTGGCTGAGCAGTTCTTC.

CDR3 region: CAISFDRGYGYTF. Written as DNA, the CDR3 is TGTGCCATCAGTTTCGACAGGGGCTATGGCTACACCTTC. This rearrangement joins TRBV10-3 to TRBJ1-2; TRBD1 aligns across 8 bases. The V gene's germline CDR1 is ENHRY and CDR2 SYGVKD. J lost 4 bases, V lost 5 bases, and 3 bases had no gene match. This CDR3 spans 13 amino acids.

J is TRBJ2-1 and V is TRBV29-1; TRBD1 agrees at 10 bases. V dropped 3 bases and J dropped 5; count of bases not matched to a gene: 10. Germline values: CDR1 SQVTM, CDR2 ANQGSEA. The CDR3 length is 16 residues. This CDR3 is CSVDRDRGLRDNEQFF. As DNA, the CDR3 is TGCAGCGTTGACAGGGACAGGGGTTTACGGGACAATGAGCAGTTCTTC.

This chain joins TRBV7-2 and TRBJ2-7, with TRBD2 identical over 11 bases. The CDR3 sequence is 15 residues long. The germline CDR1 and CDR2 sequences are SGHTA and FQGNSA. Trimming at V came to 1 base and at J to 3 bases, leaving 2 bases not matched to a gene. CDR3 nucleotides: TGTGCCAGCAGCTTAGGGCTAGCGGGAGGCTACGAGCAGTACTTC. As protein: CASSLGLAGGYEQYF.

This chain connects TRBV4-3 to TRBJ1-1; D is unclear. V lost 0 bases to trimming and J lost 10 bases, with 18 bases between them. The CDR3 covers 15 residues. Germline CDR1 is LGHNA and CDR2 is YSLEER. CDR3 loop: CASSQDRRLGFRAFF. DNA for the CDR3: TGCGCCAGCAGCCAAGATCGCAGGCTTGGCTTCCGAGCTTTCTTT.

This sequence joins TRBV18 and TRBJ2-3; 7 bases agree with TRBD1. CDR1 is KGHSH and CDR2 is LQKENI in the germline V gene. The ends lost 0 bases at V and 5 bases at J; junction bases unmatched: 2. This CDR3 contains 14 residues. The CDR3 is CASSPPGQRDTQYF. The CDR3 DNA is TGTGCCAGCTCACCACCGGGACAGAGAGATACGCAGTATTTT. Full variable domain (missing parts from reference TRBV18 and TRBJ2-3): NAGVMQNPRHLVRRRGQEARLRCSPMKGHSHVYWYRQLPEEGLKFMVYLQKENIIDESGMPKERFSAEFPKEGPSILRIQQVVRGDSAAYFCASSPPGQRDTQYFGPGTRLTVL.

The V gene is TRBV5-1, the J gene TRBJ2-3, with a tentative D call TRBD2 (5 bases). The V gene's germline CDR1 is SGHRS and CDR2 YFSETQ. Trimming removed 2 bases from V and 9 bases from J, with 7 bases in between. CDR3 length: 11 amino acids. CDR3 protein: CASSFGGTQYF. The CDR3 nucleotides read TGCGCCAGCAGCTTCGGAGGCACGCAGTATTTT.

The chain uses TRBV7-2 and TRBJ2-6; unclear D gene. Trimming took off 4 bases at V and 0 bases at J, with 13 bases between the two ends. The germline V gene encodes CDR1 SGHTA and CDR2 FQGNSA. The CDR3 is 17 residues long. Here the CDR3 reads CASSSVTGSSGANVLTF. Here the CDR3 DNA reads TGTGCCAGCAGCTCAGTCACGGGTAGCTCTGGGGCCAACGTCCTGACTTTC.

This rearrangement joins TRBV5-1 to TRBJ2-3; TRBD2 is a possible D gene (6 bases). Germline loops: CDR1 SGHRS, CDR2 YFSETQ. The CDR3 covers 17 residues. The V gene lost 4 bases and the J gene lost 5 bases, with 23 bases spanning the gap. CDR3 nucleotide sequence: TGCGCCAGCAGCCCAGGGAGAGCGGGCCTAAAGCTAGATACGCAGTATTTT. Translation: CASSPGRAGLKLDTQYF.

J is TRBJ2-1 and V is TRBV5-1; 8 bases are a match to TRBD1. CDR3 length: 17 residues. The V gene's germline CDR1 is SGHRS and CDR2 YFSETQ. The V segment lost 2 bases and the J segment 7 bases; nucleotides outside the gene matches: 14. CDR3 loop: CASSFLPEATGVNEQFF. For the CDR3, the DNA is TGCGCCAGCAGCTTCCTTCCCGAGGCGACAGGGGTAAATGAGCAGTTCTTC.

In this sample, this clone turned up a few times. The V gene is TRBV7-2, the J gene TRBJ1-5; D uncertain. The germline V and J ends were trimmed by 4 bases and 5 bases, with 9 bases remaining between them. The CDR3 consists of 13 residues. Germline values: CDR1 SGHTA, CDR2 FQGNSA. For the CDR3, the DNA is TGTGCCAGCAGCTCCGCAAGAGATCAGCCCCAGCATTTT. It codes for CASSSARDQPQHF. The variable domain in full, with the rest retrieved from reference TRBV7-2 and TRBJ1-5, is GAGVSQSPSNKVTEKGKDVELRCDPISGHTALYWYRQSLGQGLEFLIYFQGNSAPDKSGLPSDRFSAERTGGSVSTLTIQRTQQEDSAVYLCASSSARDQPQHFGDGTRLSIL.